These 5 T cell receptor beta chains were sequenced from one sample in a study of technical replicates of blood from a few donors (dated by TCRdb to about 2017). The library was made by the immunoSEQ multiplex PCR assay. TCRdb provides this immuneACCESS table in a form limited to in-frame rearrangements. Some clones are lacking; in checked studies, under half of them reflect an unresolved V gene, and why the rest are absent is not known. This sample holds about 81,000 clones; more than 80% were observed only once. The ten largest clones capture roughly 3.9% of the sample. Source material: PBMCs. The receptors were gathered from a human donor in good health. Some clones in this sample may be carry-over from other donors' samples.

The rearrangement joins TRBV7-3 to TRBJ1-1; the match to TRBD1 covers 9 bases. From germline, CDR1 is SGHTA and CDR2 FQGTGA. The CDR3 consists of 15 residues. J lost 4 bases, V lost 5 bases, and 8 bases had no gene match. The CDR3 is CASSPRDRDITEAFF. As DNA, the CDR3 is TGTGCCAGCAGCCCCCGGGACAGGGATATCACTGAAGCTTTCTTT.

This sequence joins TRBV7-6 and TRBJ2-3; D is uncertain. The CDR3 spans 15 residues. The germline V gene has CDR1 SGHVS and CDR2 FNYEAQ. Trimming took 5 bases from V and 0 from J, leaving 12 bases between them. The CDR3 sequence is CASSLRSGSTDTQYF. The CDR3 DNA is TGTGCCAGCAGCCTTAGGTCCGGGAGCACAGATACGCAGTATTTT.

The chain links TRBV7-2 to TRBJ2-5, with a possible D match to TRBD2 (7 bases). V was shortened by 4 bases and J by 4 bases, with 10 bases between the two germline ends. The CDR3 runs to 13 residues. CDR1 is SGHTA, CDR2 FQGNSA, per germline. The CDR3 DNA reads TGTGCCAGCAGCTCGGGGGGCAGAGAGACCCAGTACTTC. It specifies CASSSGGRETQYF.

This chain uses TRBV14 with TRBJ2-2, with a possible D match to TRBD2 (6 bases). Germline CDR1 is SGHDN and CDR2 is FVKESK. V shed 4 bases and J shed 6 bases, with 18 bases lying between them. The CDR3 runs 16 residues. CDR3 in amino acids: CASSRGTSLGSGELFF. For the CDR3, the DNA is TGTGCCAGCAGCCGCGGGACCTCTCTAGGGTCCGGGGAGCTGTTTTTT.

The chain is built from TRBV4-3 and TRBJ1-5; 9 bases line up with TRBD1. The CDR3 contains 14 residues. The V gene end was trimmed by 5 bases and the J gene end by 3 bases; junction bases not matched to a gene: 2. Germline V gene lookup returns CDR1 LGHNA and CDR2 YSLEER. The CDR3 is CASSRDRVNQPQHF. The CDR3 nucleotides are TGCGCCAGCAGCAGGGACAGGGTCAATCAGCCCCAGCATTTT.